The clone carrying this T cell receptor beta chain turned up a few times. Trimming at V came to 5 bases and at J to 1 base, leaving 3 bases not matched to a gene. The germline V gene has CDR1 LGHDT and CDR2 YNNKEL (reference sequence). The CDR3 covers 15 residues. Two oligonucleotides, mixed equimolar, formed the beta constant-region primer covering TRBC1 and TRBC2. The ligated cDNA underwent four PCR rounds using SP2 and nested alpha and beta constant-region primers. TCRdb reprocessed the UMI-ligation and nested PCR reads via MiXCR and lists one record per CDR3 protein. This sample yields 120,000 or so distinct CDR3 sequences, of which 36% are seen a single time; more than 0.8% belongs to the top ten. This sample is drawn from a study of naive and memory T cell subsets. After the first PCR, alpha and beta chain libraries were processed separately. CD4 T cells were positively selected, then CD8 T cells from the CD4-negative fraction.

The chain recombines TRBV3-1 with TRBJ2-7; 12 bases match TRBD2. The sample comprised central memory CD4+ T cells from blood. The sequence came from a human donor in good health. DNA of the CDR3: TGTGCCAGCAGCTCGACTAGCGGGGGATCCTACGAGCAGTACTTC. Translated: CASSSTSGGSYEQYF.